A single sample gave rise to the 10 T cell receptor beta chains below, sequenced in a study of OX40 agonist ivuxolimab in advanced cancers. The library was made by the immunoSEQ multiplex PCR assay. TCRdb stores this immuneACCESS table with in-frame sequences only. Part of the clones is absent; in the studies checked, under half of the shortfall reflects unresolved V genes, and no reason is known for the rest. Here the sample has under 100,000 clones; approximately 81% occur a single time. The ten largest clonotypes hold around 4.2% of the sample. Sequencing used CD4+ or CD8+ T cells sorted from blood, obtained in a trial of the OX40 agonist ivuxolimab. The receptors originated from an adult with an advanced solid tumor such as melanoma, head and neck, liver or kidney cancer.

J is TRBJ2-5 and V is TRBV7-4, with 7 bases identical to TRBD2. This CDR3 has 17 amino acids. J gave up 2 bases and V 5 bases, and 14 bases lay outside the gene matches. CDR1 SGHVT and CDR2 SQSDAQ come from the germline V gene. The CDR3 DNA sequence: TGTGCCAGCAGCCCTTTACGCCTAGCGGTTGTTCAAGAGACCCAGTACTTC. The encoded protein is CASSPLRLAVVQETQYF.

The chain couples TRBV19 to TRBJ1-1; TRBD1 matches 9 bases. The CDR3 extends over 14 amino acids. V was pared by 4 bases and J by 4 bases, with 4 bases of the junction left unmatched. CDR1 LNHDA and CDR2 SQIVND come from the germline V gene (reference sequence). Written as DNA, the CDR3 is TGTGCCAGTAGTAACACAGGGGGCGTCACTGAAGCTTTCTTT. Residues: CASSNTGGVTEAFF.

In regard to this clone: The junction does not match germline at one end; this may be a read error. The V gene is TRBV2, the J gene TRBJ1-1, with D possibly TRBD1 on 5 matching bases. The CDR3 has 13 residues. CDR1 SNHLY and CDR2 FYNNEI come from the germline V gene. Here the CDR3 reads CASRDRENTEAFF. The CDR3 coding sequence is TGTGCCAGCCGTGACAGAGAGAACACTGAAGCTTTCTTT. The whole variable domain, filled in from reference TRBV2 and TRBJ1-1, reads EPEVTQTPSHQVTQMGQEVILRCVPISNHLYFYWYRQILGQKVEFLVSFYNNEISEKSEIFDDQFSVERPDGSNFTLKIRSTKLEDSAMYFCASRDRENTEAFFGQGTRLTVV.

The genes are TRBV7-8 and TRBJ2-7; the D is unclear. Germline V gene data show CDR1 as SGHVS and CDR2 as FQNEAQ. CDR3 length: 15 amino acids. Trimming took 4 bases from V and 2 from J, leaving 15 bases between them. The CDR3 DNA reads TGTGCCAGCAGCTCCCCCTGGGCGATCACCTACGAGCAGTACTTC. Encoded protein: CASSSPWAITYEQYF.

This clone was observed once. The CDR3, as DNA: TGTGCCAGCAGTTACGGGCGGGAAGCTAACACTGAAGCTTTCTTT. Encoded protein: CASSYGREANTEAFF. The chain employs TRBV6-5 and TRBJ1-1, with D unresolved. The germline V and J ends were trimmed by 2 bases and 2 bases, with 12 bases remaining between them. CDR1 is MNHEY, CDR2 SVGAGI, per germline. The CDR3 runs to 15 residues.

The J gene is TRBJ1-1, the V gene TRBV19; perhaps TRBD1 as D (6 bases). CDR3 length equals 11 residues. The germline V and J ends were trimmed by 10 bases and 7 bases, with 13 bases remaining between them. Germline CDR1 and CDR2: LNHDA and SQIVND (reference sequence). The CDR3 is CATSQGFEAFF. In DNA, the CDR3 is TGTGCCACCTCACAGGGTTTTGAAGCTTTCTTT. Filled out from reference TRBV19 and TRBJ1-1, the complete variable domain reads DGGITQSPKYLFRKEGQNVTLSCEQNLNHDAMYWYRQDPGQGLRLIYYSQIVNDFQKGDIAEGYSVSREKKESFPLTVTSAQKNPTAFYLCATSQGFEAFFGQGTRLTVV.

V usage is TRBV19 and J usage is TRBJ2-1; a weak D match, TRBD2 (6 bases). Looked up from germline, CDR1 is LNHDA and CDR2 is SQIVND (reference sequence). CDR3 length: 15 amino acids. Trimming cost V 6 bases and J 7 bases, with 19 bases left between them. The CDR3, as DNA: TGTGCCAGTAGGCTAACGGGACTCCGTGGGAATGAGCAGTTCTTC. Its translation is CASRLTGLRGNEQFF.

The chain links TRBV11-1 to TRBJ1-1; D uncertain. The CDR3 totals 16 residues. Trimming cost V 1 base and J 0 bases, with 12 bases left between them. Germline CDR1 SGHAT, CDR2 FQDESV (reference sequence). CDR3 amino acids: CASSLGTYLMNTEAFF. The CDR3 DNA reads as TGTGCCAGCAGCTTAGGAACCTATTTAATGAACACTGAAGCTTTCTTT.

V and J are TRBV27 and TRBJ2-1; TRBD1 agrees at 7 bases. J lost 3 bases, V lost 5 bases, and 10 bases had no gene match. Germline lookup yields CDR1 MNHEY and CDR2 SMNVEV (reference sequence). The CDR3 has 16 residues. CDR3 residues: CASSHYRGLLYNEQFF. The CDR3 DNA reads TGTGCCAGCAGTCATTACAGGGGTCTGCTCTACAATGAGCAGTTCTTC.

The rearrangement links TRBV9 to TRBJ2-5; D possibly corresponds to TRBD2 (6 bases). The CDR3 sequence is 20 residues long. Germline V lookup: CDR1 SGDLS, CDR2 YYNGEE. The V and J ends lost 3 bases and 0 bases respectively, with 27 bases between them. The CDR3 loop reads CASSAGVGGAGLRYQETQYF. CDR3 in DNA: TGTGCCAGCAGCGCGGGGGTCGGCGGCGCCGGTCTAAGGTACCAAGAGACCCAGTACTTC.